This TCR beta chain came from a study of shared clonotypes between healthy human individuals (TCRdb year 2020). Background on the whole study: A few men and two women, aged 18 to 49 years, made up the cohort. For each donor, CD4 naive and CD4 memory were each run on three plates, CD8 naive on two plates, and CD8 memory on one plate. To estimate repertoire size and how much clonotypes are shared between individuals, the study performed deep sequencing of blood TCR repertoires from 4 to 6 healthy adults. Libraries were prepared and TCR repertoires were sequenced by different laboratories using diverse techniques, in order to increase sequencing depth and limit assay-specific biases. Between about 0.85 and 9.5 billion PBMCs per donor were obtained by leukapheresis.

A word on this clone: Its specific antigen is unknown. No much larger clone exists at a distance of one base, and base qualities are not known.

The paper's findings and limits, for the study overall: Pairwise subsampling led to the expectation that sequencing depth would affect the degree of clonotype sharing among donors. Naive subsets generally had larger estimated clonotype richness than memory subsets did. Sharing across four donors was observed for around 4.8% of naive CD4, about 4% of naive CD8, 2% to 2.5% of memory CD4, and around 0.4% of memory CD8 clonotypes. Incomplete sequencing was indicated by rarefaction of sorted-subset datasets, despite the large sequencing depth. Clonotypes shared by all four sorted-subset donors showed higher generation probabilities than non-shared clonotypes. Sampling was restricted to blood, and TCR repertoires in tissues likely differ from the TCR repertoires found in blood. The genetic and exposure-history diversity represented was limited by the small number of donors.

Healthy HIV-negative adults with no recently reported acute infections or vaccinations were included as donors. Every donor was a Caucasian adult residing in Nashville, Tennessee, USA. CD4+ T cells were enriched through magnetic negative selection, after which naive cells were positively selected on CD45RA and the remaining negative fraction served as the memory subset. Blood was obtained by leukapheresis, after which PBMCs were separated by Ficoll-Histopaque density gradient centrifugation and cryopreserved in liquid nitrogen vapor phase. Analytical flow cytometry was used to check the purity and quantity of each magnetically sorted T cell population. Genomic DNA was isolated from each sorted fraction and quantified by UV absorbance on a Nanodrop 2000c. Using the deep immunoSEQ assay, multiplex PCR amplified TCR CDR3 regions from genomic DNA. For each cell subset, the extracted genomic DNA was distributed evenly across all wells of several immunoSEQ 96-well plates, and each plate served as one replicate. For sorted subsets, 150 to 200 ng genomic DNA, equal to 25,000 to 35,000 T cell genomes, was loaded into each replicate PCR. Purified libraries were measured with a Qubit 3.0 fluorometer, size-checked on a Bioanalyzer 2100, and measured again with the KAPA Library Quantification kit. Each immunoSEQ 96-well plate was sequenced on its own single-read 150-cycle Illumina NextSeq 550 flow cell. Regarding the original processing steps: Because the immunoSEQ output held only junctional sequences and lacked quality scores, the filtering could not match the filtering applied to full-length reads. Sequences were annotated with PyIR, a Python wrapper for IgBLAST v1.9, using IMGT germline references to assign V/J genes and CDR3. Reads were removed for weak V/J assignments (E-value above 1e-6), missing CDR3, stop codons, out-of-frame junctions, or ambiguous translated residues. V3J clonotypes were defined by identical inferred V gene, J gene, and CDR3 amino acid sequence. Percentage overlap between repertoires was calculated by dividing the number of shared unique clonotypes by the size of the smaller repertoire. Three approaches were used to assess repertoire richness: RTK rarefaction, the Chao1 estimator, and Recon v2.1 estimates of unobserved clonotypes. For all TCRbeta clonotypes obtained by the gDNA method from a handful of donors, generation probabilities were computed with OLGA. TCRdb limited this immuneACCESS table to in-frame rearrangements with V and J called. A share of clones is missing; checked studies link under half to unresolved V genes, and the rest is unexplained. V and J calls and clone size come straight from that table; D and trimming were deduced from the DNA. The sample contains some 2.3 million clones, 85% to 95% of them found a single time. The ten largest make up about 0.39% of the sample.

V is pared back by 3 bases and J by 8 bases, with 10 bases lying between the germline termini. The CDR3 sequence holds 11 residues, the cysteine and phenylalanine included. The retained sequence is limited to the CDR3, 33 bases, with the frame set at the first base. CDR1 DFQATT and CDR2 SNEGSKA are derived from the germline V gene (reference sequence). This TCR derives from a man aged 18 to 30 in good health. Some clones in this sample may be carry-over from other donors' samples. In this chain, TRBV20-1 is recombined with TRBJ1-2, with TRBD1 perhaps the D gene, on 5 matching bases. Specimen: naive CD4+ T cells from PBMCs. Per the publication, the cell subset or site label means: CD45RA+ positively selected. CDR3 reads: CSARNRLGYTF. In nucleotide form, the sequence is TGCAGTGCTAGGAACAGGCTAGGCTACACCTTC.